The source of this T cell receptor beta chain is a study of OX40 agonist ivuxolimab in advanced cancers. The germline V gene encodes CDR1 SGDLS and CDR2 YYNGEE. This CDR3 has 16 amino acids. The V segment lost 0 bases and the J segment 5 bases; nucleotides outside the gene matches: 4. Some clones are missing from TCRdb's copy, which holds only in-frame ones; the method was immunoSEQ multiplex PCR. The sample contains 30,000 or so clones, approximately 86% of which appear only once. The clonotype comes from an adult with an advanced solid tumor such as melanoma, head and neck, liver or kidney cancer. This chain uses TRBV9 with TRBJ2-5; 13 bases map to TRBD2. Sequencing was performed on CD4+ or CD8+ T cells sorted from blood, taken in a trial of the OX40 agonist ivuxolimab. CDR3 amino acids: CASSVGGLAGVETQYF. The DNA for the CDR3 is TGTGCCAGCAGCGTAGGTGGACTAGCGGGAGTTGAGACCCAGTACTTC. Using reference TRBV9 and TRBJ2-5 for the parts outside the CDR3, the full variable domain is DSGVTQTPKHLITATGQRVTLRCSPRSGDLSVYWYQQSLDQGLQFLIQYYNGEERAKGNILERFSAQQFPDLHSELNLSSLELGDSALYFCASSVGGLAGVETQYFGPGTRLLVL.